This T cell receptor beta chain emerged from a study of T cell changes during pregnancy in multiple sclerosis. Only in-frame clones appear in the TCRdb table, and some are missing; sequencing was by immunoSEQ multiplex PCR. The sample gives more than 95,000 clones, roughly nine tenths of which show up once; around 0.92% is in the top ten. V shed 5 bases, J shed 4 bases, and the junction held 0 bases outside the gene matches. This CDR3 is built from 13 residues. Germline values: CDR1 MDHEN, CDR2 SYDVKM. The source was peripheral blood, collected after pregnancy. This clonotype was sampled from a female donor with multiple sclerosis, enrolled in a pregnancy study. The chain combines TRBV28 with TRBJ2-2; TRBD2 agrees at 8 bases. The DNA for the CDR3 is TGTGCCAGCAGTCTAGCGGGCACCGGGGAGCTGTTTTTT. Its protein is CASSLAGTGELFF.